Presented here are 22 T cell receptor beta chains from one specimen sequenced in a study of cytomegalovirus exposure and HLA in healthy donors. A multiplex PCR was run with 60 Vbeta primers and 13 Jbeta primers. Clones were read by immunoSEQ multiplex PCR, and TCRdb kept only the in-frame ones, dropping some. The data show about 120,000 clones, with around 85% seen just once and 2% to 2.5% held by the top ten. Specimen: PBMCs. These receptors all come from a young man in good health and CMV-seronegative.

V is TRBV19 and J is TRBJ2-4; perhaps TRBD2 as D (6 bases). V was cut by 10 bases and J by 0 bases, with 25 bases left in between. From germline, CDR1 is LNHDA and CDR2 SQIVND (reference sequence). The CDR3 runs to 18 residues. CDR3 protein: CATPSPPGDPLAKNIQYF. In DNA form, the CDR3 reads TGTGCCACCCCGTCTCCTCCGGGGGACCCCCTAGCCAAAAACATTCAGTACTTC.

This rearrangement joins TRBV5-5 to TRBJ1-4, with a weak D call TRBD1 (6 bases). V shed 4 bases and J shed 4 bases, with 11 bases lying between them. CDR3 length: 14 residues. Germline assignment: CDR1 SGHKS and CDR2 YYEKEE (reference sequence). The CDR3 reads CASSEGVFNEKLFF. The CDR3 DNA is TGTGCCAGCAGCGAGGGGGTGTTTAATGAAAAACTGTTTTTT.

The chain is built from TRBV6-6 and TRBJ2-5; 8 bases map to TRBD1. CDR1 and CDR2 (germline): MNHNY, SVGAGI (reference sequence). The CDR3 covers 15 residues. The trim removed 6 bases at V and 1 base at J, leaving 7 bases unmatched. The CDR3 bases are TGTGCCAGCAGGAGAATTGACAGGGGCCAAGAGACCCAGTACTTC. Protein product: CASRRIDRGQETQYF.

V gene TRBV4-3 combines with J gene TRBJ1-2, with TRBD1 matching over 8 bases. The V segment lost 2 bases and the J segment 3 bases; nucleotides outside the gene matches: 2. CDR3 length equals 14 residues. Germline-derived CDR1 and CDR2 are LGHNA and YSLEER. CDR3 sequence: CASSQQQGDYGYTF. In DNA form, the CDR3 reads TGCGCCAGCAGCCAACAACAGGGGGACTATGGCTACACCTTC.

This clone was observed once. This chain joins TRBV10-3 and TRBJ2-7, with 11 positions matching TRBD1. The CDR3 contains 12 residues. Per germline, CDR1 ENHRY and CDR2 SYGVKD. J lost 2 bases, V lost 9 bases, and 0 bases had no gene match. The CDR3 bases are TGTGCCATGGGACAGGGGGCCTACGAGCAGTACTTC. Translating gives CAMGQGAYEQYF.

This clone was seen only once. The chain is built from TRBV6-5 and TRBJ1-2, with a weak D call TRBD1 (5 bases). Trimming removed 5 bases at V and 8 bases at J, with 12 bases between. CDR1 MNHEY and CDR2 SVGAGI come from the germline V gene. CDR3 length: 12 residues. The CDR3 region has the DNA TGTGCCAGCAGTGCAGGGTTAGGAGGCTACACCTTC. Translating gives CASSAGLGGYTF.

The chain is built from TRBV2 and TRBJ1-1; possible D gene TRBD1, 5 bases. Germline CDR1 SNHLY, CDR2 FYNNEI. The CDR3 consists of 16 residues. V lost 2 bases and J lost 7, with 20 bases in between. CDR3 region: CASSESMGQTGFEAFF. The CDR3, as DNA: TGTGCCAGCAGTGAATCCATGGGGCAGACGGGTTTTGAAGCTTTCTTT.

CDR3 DNA sequence: TGTGCCAGCAGTTACGCGGGCCCCTCCTACAATGAGCAGTTCTTC. Amino acids: CASSYAGPSYNEQFF. V gene TRBV6-5 combines with J gene TRBJ2-1; possibly TRBD2 for D (5 bases). CDR1 MNHEY and CDR2 SVGAGI come from the germline V gene. Trimming took off 2 bases at V and 0 bases at J, with 8 bases between the two ends. The CDR3 is made up of 15 amino acids.

Only a few counts were recorded for this clone. The chain recombines TRBV19 with TRBJ2-7; 7 nucleotides agree with TRBD1. J gave up 7 bases and V 5 bases, and 11 bases lay outside the gene matches. Germline CDR1 and CDR2: LNHDA and SQIVND (reference sequence). The CDR3 is 14 residues long. CDR3 bases: TGTGCCAGTAGTCTTATCTCGGGACAGAGTGAGCAGTACTTC. Encoded protein: CASSLISGQSEQYF. Using reference TRBV19 and TRBJ2-7 for the parts outside the CDR3, the full variable domain is DGGITQSPKYLFRKEGQNVTLSCEQNLNHDAMYWYRQDPGQGLRLIYYSQIVNDFQKGDIAEGYSVSREKKESFPLTVTSAQKNPTAFYLCASSLISGQSEQYFGPGTRLTVT.

The chain carries TRBV5-1 and TRBJ2-7; TRBD1 matches 9 bases. V shed 3 bases and J 3 bases; nucleotides not matched to a gene: 1. The length of the CDR3 is 13 residues. Germline CDR1 reads SGHRS; CDR2 reads YFSETQ. Here the CDR3 DNA reads TGCGCCAGCAGCTGGGGACAGGGCTACGAGCAGTACTTC. Translated: CASSWGQGYEQYF.

The J gene is TRBJ1-4, the V gene TRBV10-2, with 10 bases that match TRBD1. CDR1 is WSHSY, CDR2 SAAADI, per germline. The V segment lost 5 bases and the J segment 7 bases; nucleotides outside the gene matches: 7. This CDR3 contains 15 residues. The CDR3 loop reads CASSLTGGAGEKLFF. DNA of the CDR3: TGCGCCAGCAGTTTGACAGGGGGCGCAGGTGAAAAACTGTTTTTT.

The CDR3 here is CASSLNGNTEAFF. CDR3 DNA sequence: TGTGCCAGCAGTTTAAACGGGAACACTGAAGCTTTCTTT. The chain employs TRBV27 and TRBJ1-1, with D unresolved. V shed 2 bases and J shed 1 base, with 5 bases lying between them. In germline, CDR1 is MNHEY, CDR2 SMNVEV (reference sequence). There are 13 residues in the CDR3.

V usage is TRBV28 and J usage is TRBJ2-7; D is ambiguous. Germline V gives CDR1 MDHEN, CDR2 SYDVKM. The CDR3 totals 15 residues. Trimming cost V 6 bases and J 0 bases, with 15 bases left between them. This CDR3 reads CASSYGDLSSYEQYF. As DNA, the CDR3 is TGTGCCAGCAGCTACGGAGACTTAAGCTCCTACGAGCAGTACTTC.

CDR3 sequence: CASSFGKEVTF. For the CDR3, the DNA is TGTGCCAGCAGCTTTGGCAAAGAGGTCACCTTC. The chain recombines TRBV7-8 with TRBJ1-2; unclear D gene. The CDR3 runs 11 residues. Germline assignment: CDR1 SGHVS and CDR2 FQNEAQ. V was clipped by 3 bases and J by 13 bases, with 12 bases between them.

This chain connects TRBV27 to TRBJ2-2; D remains ambiguous. V dropped 3 bases and J dropped 7 bases, with 9 bases sitting between them. The CDR3 consists of 13 residues. Germline CDR1 reads MNHEY; CDR2 reads SMNVEV (reference sequence). Here the CDR3 reads CASSFRVGGELFF. In nucleotides, the CDR3 is TGTGCCAGCAGTTTCCGCGTCGGCGGGGAGCTGTTTTTT.

The rearrangement links TRBV6-1 to TRBJ2-7; D is unclear. This CDR3 is built from 12 residues. The V gene lost 2 bases and the J gene lost 5 bases, with 7 bases spanning the gap. CDR1 and CDR2 from the germline V gene are MNHNS and SASEGT. The CDR3 protein is CASSEQIHEQYF. The CDR3 DNA is TGTGCCAGCAGTGAACAAATCCACGAGCAGTACTTC.

The rearrangement uses TRBV2 and TRBJ2-3; no reliable D call. Germline-derived CDR1 and CDR2 are SNHLY and FYNNEI. The CDR3 loop spans 12 amino acids. Trimming removed 9 bases at V and 4 bases at J, with 11 bases between. This chain's CDR3 is CASLGPPDTQYF. In DNA form, the CDR3 reads TGTGCCAGTCTTGGCCCTCCAGATACGCAGTATTTT.

In DNA form, the CDR3 reads TGTGCCAGCAGCCAAGGCAATGGACAGTACCGGCGGCACTATGGCTACACCTTC. As protein: CASSQGNGQYRRHYGYTF. This chain uses TRBV7-9 with TRBJ1-2; possibly TRBD1 for D (6 bases). Trimming shortened V by 5 bases and J by 3 bases, and 25 bases separated the two germline ends. Germline V gives CDR1 SEHNR, CDR2 FQNEAQ (reference sequence). CDR3 length: 18 residues.

Turning to this clone: One end of the junction fails to match germline, which may point to a read error. The chain employs TRBV20-1 and TRBJ1-2; D unresolved. CDR1 DFQATT and CDR2 SNEGSKA come from the germline V gene (reference sequence). The CDR3 has 9 residues. The CDR3 reads CSAQSGQHF. CDR3 bases: TGCAGTGCTCAGAGTGGGCAGCACTTC.

The V and J genes are TRBV27 and TRBJ1-6; 8 nucleotides match TRBD1. V gave up 4 bases and J gave up 9 bases; unmatched junction bases: 5. Germline assignment: CDR1 MNHEY and CDR2 SMNVEV (reference sequence). This CDR3 is built from 14 residues. As DNA, the CDR3 is TGTGCCAGCAGTTCATCAGGGGGCGGTTCACCCCTCCACTTT. This gives the protein CASSSSGGGSPLHF.

The chain has TRBV27 and TRBJ2-7; 9 positions match TRBD2. Germline CDR1 and CDR2: MNHEY and SMNVEV (reference sequence). V gave up 9 bases and J gave up 6 bases; unmatched junction bases: 15. This CDR3 contains 15 residues. The CDR3 reads CASGIPGLASLEQYF. The CDR3 coding sequence is TGTGCCAGTGGGATACCGGGACTAGCTTCCCTCGAGCAGTACTTC.

The chain recombines TRBV10-3 with TRBJ2-3, with 7 bases aligning to TRBD2. The CDR3 has 15 residues. CDR1 is ENHRY and CDR2 is SYGVKD in the germline V gene. J gave up 2 bases and V 2 bases, and 4 bases lay outside the gene matches. The CDR3 DNA follows: TGTGCCATCAGTGAGGGGAGCGGGGACACAGATACGCAGTATTTT. Translating it yields CAISEGSGDTDTQYF.